A single sample gave rise to the 21 T cell receptor beta chains below, sequenced in a study of PD-1 blockade in mismatch repair-deficient tumors. TCRdb's copy holds only in-frame clones and misses some; the assay was immunoSEQ multiplex PCR. The sample lists 130,000 or so clones; roughly 86% were seen once. Sequenced material: peripheral blood, taken 44 weeks after starting pembrolizumab. These receptors originate from an adult with mismatch repair-deficient cancer.

This chain joins TRBV19 and TRBJ2-7; 7 bases map to TRBD2. CDR3 length equals 14 residues. V was pared by 3 bases and J by 2 bases, with 4 bases of the junction left unmatched. Germline V gene sequence: CDR1 LNHDA, CDR2 SQIVND (reference sequence). The CDR3 protein is CASSIQRGPYEQYF. The CDR3 DNA sequence: TGTGCCAGTAGTATCCAGCGGGGTCCCTACGAGCAGTACTTC.

The CDR3 protein is CASSLGPYQVNEQFF. The DNA of the CDR3 is TGTGCCAGCAGCCTGGGCCCGTATCAAGTCAATGAGCAGTTCTTC. This rearrangement joins TRBV6-5 to TRBJ2-1; D uncertain. The germline V and J ends were trimmed by 6 bases and 6 bases, with 18 bases remaining between them. CDR3 length equals 15 residues. Germline CDR1 and CDR2: MNHEY and SVGAGI.

The sample holds a few counts of this clone. The chain combines TRBV7-9 with TRBJ2-7, with D possibly TRBD2 on 6 matching bases. The CDR3 consists of 12 residues. The germline V and J ends were trimmed by 4 bases and 6 bases, with 10 bases remaining between them. Germline V lookup: CDR1 SEHNR, CDR2 FQNEAQ (reference sequence). The CDR3 bases are TGTGCCAGCAGCTCTGGGGGGAGCGAGCAGTACTTC. It encodes CASSSGGSEQYF.

This chain connects TRBV11-2 to TRBJ2-2; 11 bases line up with TRBD2. The CDR3 is made up of 16 amino acids. Germline V CDR1 and CDR2: SGHAT, FQNNGV. With 4 bases clipped from V and 9 bases from J, the junction kept 10 bases outside the gene matches. CDR3 sequence: CASSSKLAGVFRELFF. The CDR3 DNA reads as TGTGCCAGCAGCTCGAAACTAGCGGGAGTCTTCAGGGAGCTGTTTTTT.

Of note for this clone: This specimen includes other DNA sequences encoding the same CDR3. V usage is TRBV28 and J usage is TRBJ2-7; D is tentatively TRBD1 or TRBD2 (5 bases each). V was clipped by 5 bases and J by 4 bases, with 12 bases between them. CDR1 is MDHEN, CDR2 SYDVKM, per germline. There are 13 residues in the CDR3. The CDR3 coding sequence is TGTGCCAGCAGTCCCGGGGACCCGTACGAGCAGTACTTC. It specifies CASSPGDPYEQYF.

The chain links TRBV6-6 to TRBJ1-1; D unclear. V was clipped by 2 bases and J by 6 bases, with 13 bases between them. The CDR3 sequence is 14 residues long. Germline V lookup: CDR1 MNHNY, CDR2 SVGAGI (reference sequence). The CDR3 protein is CASSYLGWSSEAFF. For the CDR3, the DNA is TGTGCCAGCAGTTACCTGGGATGGAGCTCTGAAGCTTTCTTT.

The chain joins TRBV5-1 to TRBJ2-7, with 10 positions matching TRBD2. CDR1 SGHRS and CDR2 YFSETQ come from the germline V gene. The V gene end was trimmed by 2 bases and the J gene end by 5 bases; junction bases not matched to a gene: 7. The CDR3 has 15 residues. CDR3 amino acids: CASSFFLAGVDEQYF. The DNA for the CDR3 is TGCGCCAGCAGCTTTTTTCTAGCGGGAGTCGACGAGCAGTACTTC.

V and J are TRBV10-3 and TRBJ2-7; 7 bases are a match to TRBD1. This CDR3 is 14 amino acids long. J lost 3 bases, V lost 4 bases, and 6 bases had no gene match. Germline assignment: CDR1 ENHRY and CDR2 SYGVKD. CDR3 region: CAISVMTGRYEQYF. For the CDR3, the DNA is TGTGCCATCAGTGTAATGACAGGGCGCTACGAGCAGTACTTC.

The genes are TRBV10-1 and TRBJ2-5; a possible D gene is TRBD2 (6 bases). Germline V lookup: CDR1 WNHNN, CDR2 SYGVQD (reference sequence). Trimming cost V 3 bases and J 4 bases, with 21 bases left between them. This CDR3 comprises 17 residues. CDR3 nucleotides: TGCGCCAGCAGTGACGGAAGGCGTAGCGGAATGGCAGAGACCCAGTACTTC. Translated: CASSDGRRSGMAETQYF.

CDR3 residues: CASSLSAGGYEQYF. The CDR3 nucleotides read TGTGCCAGCAGTTTATCGGCAGGGGGCTACGAGCAGTACTTC. The V gene is TRBV27, the J gene TRBJ2-7, with 7 bases that match TRBD1. Trimming took 0 bases from V and 3 from J; bases not matched to a gene: 2. Germline values: CDR1 MNHEY, CDR2 SMNVEV (reference sequence). The CDR3 has 14 residues.

This chain connects TRBV27 to TRBJ2-1; D is unclear. The CDR3 runs 13 residues. CDR1 MNHEY and CDR2 SMNVEV come from the germline V gene (reference sequence). Trimming shortened V by 5 bases and J by 1 base, and 6 bases separated the two germline ends. The CDR3 reads CASSLGSYNEQFF. The CDR3 DNA sequence: TGTGCCAGCAGTCTCGGTTCCTACAATGAGCAGTTCTTC.

The rearrangement joins TRBV11-1 to TRBJ2-3, with 7 bases identical to TRBD2. V lost 2 bases and J lost 0; bases outside the gene matches: 14. CDR3 length: 19 amino acids. Germline V gene lookup returns CDR1 SGHAT and CDR2 FQDESV (reference sequence). CDR3 DNA sequence: TGTGCCAGCAGCTTATCCGAAGGCCCTCTACTAGCGAGCACAGATACGCAGTATTTT. Residues: CASSLSEGPLLASTDTQYF.

V usage is TRBV7-8 and J usage is TRBJ2-1; 10 bases fit TRBD1. Germline CDR1 reads SGHVS; CDR2 reads FQNEAQ. V was pared by 4 bases and J by 7 bases, with 7 bases of the junction left unmatched. The CDR3 runs to 15 residues. The CDR3 region has the DNA TGTGCCAGCAGCTCCAAACGGACAGGGGGGAATGAGCAGTTCTTC. Translated: CASSSKRTGGNEQFF.

This chain links TRBV11-2 with TRBJ2-7; D possibly corresponds to TRBD1 (5 bases). The V and J ends lost 5 bases and 6 bases respectively, with 11 bases between them. Germline V gene data show CDR1 as SGHAT and CDR2 as FQNNGV. The CDR3 consists of 12 residues. The CDR3 is CASSVSRGEQYF. The DNA for the CDR3 is TGTGCCAGCAGCGTCTCTAGGGGCGAGCAGTACTTC.

V usage is TRBV13 and J usage is TRBJ1-4, with 7 bases matching TRBD1. J lost 4 bases, V lost 6 bases, and 11 bases had no gene match. The CDR3 is made up of 16 amino acids. CDR1 is PRHDT, CDR2 FYEKMQ, per germline (reference sequence). CDR3 protein: CASSITGALFNEKLFF. The CDR3 DNA is TGTGCCAGCAGTATAACAGGGGCTCTCTTTAATGAAAAACTGTTTTTT.

The gene calls are TRBV6-4 and TRBJ1-1, with D tentatively TRBD1 (5 bases). The CDR3 sequence is 13 residues long. V was pared by 4 bases and J by 2 bases, with 8 bases between. CDR1 is MRHNA and CDR2 is SNTAGT in the germline V gene. CDR3 loop: CASSAGENTEAFF. The CDR3 DNA is TGTGCCAGCAGTGCGGGGGAAAACACTGAAGCTTTCTTT.

The rearrangement links TRBV12-5 to TRBJ2-1; no reliable D call. Germline-derived CDR1 and CDR2 are LGHNT and FRNRAP. CDR3 length: 10 amino acids. Trimming took 8 bases from V and 7 from J, leaving 6 bases between them. The CDR3 bases are TGTGCTAGTCAAAAAAATGAGCAGTTCTTC. Amino acids: CASQKNEQFF. Full variable domain (remainder filled in from reference TRBV12-5 and TRBJ2-1): DARVTQTPRHKVTEMGQEVTMRCQPILGHNTVFWYRQTMMQGLELLAYFRNRAPLDDSGMPKDRFSAEMPDATLATLKIQPSEPRDSAVYFCASQKNEQFFGPGTRLTVL.

The chain has TRBV9 and TRBJ2-1, with a tentative D call TRBD1 (5 bases). The germline CDR1 and CDR2 sequences are SGDLS and YYNGEE. The CDR3 extends over 15 amino acids. V was shortened by 0 bases and J by 3 bases, with 10 bases between the two germline ends. CDR3 residues: CASSVEGAVYNEQFF. CDR3 in DNA: TGTGCCAGCAGCGTAGAAGGGGCGGTCTACAATGAGCAGTTCTTC.

The chain recombines TRBV6-1 with TRBJ2-7, with TRBD1 matching 11 bases. J lost 3 bases, V lost 4 bases, and 8 bases had no gene match. Looked up from germline, CDR1 is MNHNS and CDR2 is SASEGT. CDR3 length equals 16 residues. The CDR3: CASSVGTGGTVYEQYF. CDR3 bases: TGTGCCAGCAGTGTGGGGACAGGGGGAACAGTCTACGAGCAGTACTTC.

V and J are TRBV11-2 and TRBJ1-1; D is uncertain. The CDR3 is made up of 13 amino acids. The V and J ends lost 1 base and 5 bases respectively, with 8 bases between them. Per the germline V gene, CDR1 is SGHAT and CDR2 is FQNNGV. The CDR3 here is CASSLVRGTEAFF. For the CDR3, the DNA is TGTGCCAGCAGCTTAGTTCGAGGTACTGAAGCTTTCTTT.

The chain joins TRBV7-2 to TRBJ2-7; TRBD2 is a possible D gene (5 bases). The CDR3 is made up of 16 amino acids. V was clipped by 3 bases and J by 5 bases, with 20 bases between them. Germline CDR1 SGHTA, CDR2 FQGNSA. The CDR3 here is CASSFEEGRKGHEQYF. The CDR3 DNA follows: TGTGCCAGCAGCTTCGAAGAGGGCAGGAAAGGTCACGAGCAGTACTTC.